A single sample is the source of the 17 T cell receptor beta chains below, sequenced in a study of T cell repertoires in cytomegalovirus infection. Via MiXCR, TCRdb re-called the reads, giving one row per CDR3 protein. The profile shows around 350,000 distinct CDR3 sequences, 18% of them singletons. Material: PBMCs. These receptors were taken from a human donor in good health (CMV status not recorded). Some clones in this sample may be carry-over from other donors' samples.

This clonotype was counted only a few times. V gene TRBV18 combines with J gene TRBJ1-2, with D tentatively TRBD1 (5 bases). The germline V gene encodes CDR1 KGHSH and CDR2 LQKENI. The CDR3 runs 16 residues. Trimming took off 2 bases at V and 4 bases at J, with 17 bases between the two ends. CDR3: CASSPSPAGTLYGYTF. The CDR3 DNA sequence: TGTGCCAGCTCACCATCTCCTGCCGGGACTCTCTATGGCTACACCTTC.

The chain employs TRBV12-3 or TRBV12-4 and TRBJ1-1; D unclear. This CDR3 is 13 amino acids long. V was shortened by 2 bases and J by 4 bases, with 8 bases between the two germline ends. The CDR3 nucleotides read TGTGCCAGCAGTTTAATGGGAAGCACTGAAGCTTTCTTT. Translation gives CASSLMGSTEAFF.

This chain links TRBV7-9 with TRBJ2-5; D possibly matches TRBD1 or TRBD2 (5 bases each). This CDR3 is 16 amino acids long. Per the germline V gene, CDR1 is SEHNR and CDR2 is FQNEAQ (reference sequence). The ends were cut back, 1 base at V and 5 bases at J, with 17 bases in the middle. This CDR3 reads CASSLGGHAGAETQYF. CDR3 nucleotides: TGTGCCAGCAGCTTAGGGGGCCACGCCGGGGCCGAGACCCAGTACTTC.

This clonotype has a count of ten or more. The V gene is TRBV7-2, the J gene TRBJ2-5; D not resolved. The CDR3 has 12 amino acids. CDR1 SGHTA and CDR2 FQGNSA come from the germline V gene. Trimming cost V 3 bases and J 8 bases, with 10 bases left between them. The CDR3 protein is CASSFNGYTQYF. Written as DNA, the CDR3 is TGTGCCAGCAGCTTCAATGGGTACACCCAGTACTTC.

This clonotype occurred many times. This rearrangement joins TRBV7-2 to TRBJ2-5, with 11 bases lining up with TRBD2. Trimming cost V 3 bases and J 7 bases; bases outside gene matches: 1. The CDR3 extends over 13 amino acids. Germline-derived CDR1 and CDR2 are SGHTA and FQGNSA. The CDR3 reads CASSLGLAATQYF. CDR3 sequence (DNA): TGTGCCAGCAGCTTGGGACTAGCGGCGACCCAGTACTTC.

CDR3 protein: CSVEERLHYGYTF. In nucleotides, the CDR3 is TGCAGCGTTGAAGAGAGGCTACACTATGGCTACACCTTC. The J gene is TRBJ1-2, the V gene TRBV29-1; D gene ambiguous. Trimming cost V 0 bases and J 3 bases, with 8 bases left between them. Per the germline V gene, CDR1 is SQVTM and CDR2 is ANQGSEA. The CDR3 is 13 residues long.

This chain connects TRBV29-1 to TRBJ2-1; unclear D gene. Trimming took 1 base from V and 10 from J, leaving 17 bases between them. The CDR3 contains 14 residues. Germline V CDR1 and CDR2: SQVTM, ANQGSEA. Here the CDR3 reads CSVEATPDSLEQFF. CDR3 sequence (DNA): TGCAGCGTTGAAGCCACACCTGACTCTTTGGAGCAGTTCTTC.

The V call is TRBV7-2, the J call TRBJ2-3, with D tentatively TRBD1 (6 bases). CDR3 length equals 14 residues. Trimming left V 3 bases short and J 0 bases short, with 7 bases between. Germline V CDR1 and CDR2: SGHTA, FQGNSA. CDR3 DNA sequence: TGTGCCAGCAGCTTCCAGGGGAGCACAGATACGCAGTATTTT. This encodes CASSFQGSTDTQYF.

Ten or more counts support this clonotype. The chain combines TRBV28 with TRBJ2-3; TRBD2 aligns across 10 bases. In germline, CDR1 is MDHEN, CDR2 SYDVKM. CDR3 length: 14 residues. The V segment lost 6 bases and the J segment 5 bases; nucleotides outside the gene matches: 5. Here the CDR3 reads CASSSLAGVDTQYF. The CDR3 region has the DNA TGTGCCAGCAGCTCTCTAGCGGGAGTAGATACGCAGTATTTT.

As regards this clonotype: Without the conserved terminal phenylalanine or tryptophan, this CDR3 likely stems from a read error. The chain carries TRBV11-3 and TRBJ2-5; D unresolved. CDR1 and CDR2 (germline): SGHNT, YENEEA. The V end was cut by 1 base, the J end by 5 bases, with 11 bases between. The CDR3 is 14 amino acids. In nucleotides, the CDR3 is TGTGCCAGCAGCTTAGTACCGTTTGTCGAGACCCAGTACGTC. Translated: CASSLVPFVETQYV.

The genes are TRBV19 and TRBJ2-6, with a tentative D call TRBD2 (7 bases). The V gene's germline CDR1 is LNHDA and CDR2 SQIVND (reference sequence). V lost 10 bases and J lost 2, with 21 bases in between. CDR3 size: 17 residues. This chain's CDR3 is CATSGRGTFTGANVLTF. CDR3 coding DNA: TGTGCCACCTCGGGGAGGGGGACGTTCACTGGGGCCAACGTCCTGACTTTC.

This clonotype has at least ten counts. The chain has TRBV7-2 and TRBJ2-2, with D perhaps matching TRBD2 (6 bases). This CDR3 region has 16 residues. Deletions cut 5 bases from V and 5 bases from J, with 18 bases between. Germline V gene sequence: CDR1 SGHTA, CDR2 FQGNSA. This chain's CDR3 is CASSRSQAGMTGELFF. CDR3 DNA: TGTGCCAGCAGCAGATCCCAGGCGGGGATGACCGGGGAGCTGTTTTTT.

In its sample, this clonotype was seen a few times. V and J are TRBV10-3 and TRBJ2-5; perhaps TRBD2 as D (5 bases). V was pared by 0 bases and J by 1 base, with 6 bases between. Germline CDR1 ENHRY, CDR2 SYGVKD. The CDR3 loop spans 14 amino acids. The CDR3 sequence: CAISESSGQETQYF. The CDR3 nucleotides read TGTGCCATCAGTGAGTCCAGCGGCCAAGAGACCCAGTACTTC.

This clonotype has more than one count but fewer than ten. The rearrangement joins TRBV12-3 or TRBV12-4 to TRBJ2-3; TRBD2 aligns across 9 bases. Losses at the gene ends were 1 base for V and 2 bases for J; bases not matched to a gene: 1. This CDR3 spans 15 amino acids. The CDR3 loop is CASSLGGRVTDTQYF. Written as DNA, the CDR3 is TGTGCCAGCAGTTTAGGCGGGAGGGTCACAGATACGCAGTATTTT.

There are many counts of this clonotype. CDR3 residues: CASSQAGTGLRTQYF. CDR3 coding DNA: TGCGCCAGCAGCCAAGCCGGGACAGGCCTCCGGACCCAGTACTTC. The chain uses TRBV4-1 and TRBJ2-5, with 8 positions matching TRBD1. Germline-derived CDR1 and CDR2 are MGHRA and YSYEKL. The CDR3 runs to 15 residues. Trimming cost V 1 base and J 7 bases; bases outside gene matches: 8.

In this sample, this clonotype turned up many times. This chain's CDR3 is CASSPLLGPWQYF. CDR3 DNA: TGTGCCAGCAGCCCTCTCTTGGGGCCCTGGCAGTACTTC. The chain carries TRBV7-2 and TRBJ2-7, with D possibly TRBD1 on 5 matching bases. The V gene's germline CDR1 is SGHTA and CDR2 FQGNSA. V was cut by 5 bases and J by 9 bases, with 17 bases left in between. The CDR3 contains 13 residues.

V gene TRBV4-2 combines with J gene TRBJ2-3, with no clear D. Trimming took 1 base from V and 4 from J, leaving 9 bases between them. The CDR3 is made up of 14 amino acids. Germline V gene data show CDR1 as LGHNA and CDR2 as YNFKEQ. The DNA for the CDR3 is TGTGCCAGCAGCCAAGTATTAGCCGCAGATACGCAGTATTTT. Translating gives CASSQVLAADTQYF.